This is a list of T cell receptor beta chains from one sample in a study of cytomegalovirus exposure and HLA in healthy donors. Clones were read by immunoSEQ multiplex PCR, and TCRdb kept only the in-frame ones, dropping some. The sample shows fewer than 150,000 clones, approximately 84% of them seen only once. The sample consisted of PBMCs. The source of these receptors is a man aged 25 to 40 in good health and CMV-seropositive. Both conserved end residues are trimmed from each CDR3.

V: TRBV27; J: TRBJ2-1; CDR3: ASSFVGTGGLGYNEQF
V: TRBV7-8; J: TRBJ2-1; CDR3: ASSSTSGTYNEQF
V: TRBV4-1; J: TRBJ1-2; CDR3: ASSQLTGGTYGYT
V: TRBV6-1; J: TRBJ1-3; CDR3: ASSVDRARGNTIY
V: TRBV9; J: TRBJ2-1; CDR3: ASSGVGAGVYNEQF
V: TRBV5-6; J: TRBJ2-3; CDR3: ASSTGLGTDTQY
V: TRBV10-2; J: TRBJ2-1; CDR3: ASSETSGYNEQF
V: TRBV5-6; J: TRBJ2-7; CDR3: ASSLTDRDYYEQY
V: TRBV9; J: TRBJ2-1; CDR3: ASSVVGSGMGNEQF
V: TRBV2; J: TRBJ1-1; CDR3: ASRSGTTEAF
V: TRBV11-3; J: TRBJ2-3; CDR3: ASSLTGFRTDTQY
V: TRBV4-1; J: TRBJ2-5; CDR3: ASSHRTEGLSGGRETQY
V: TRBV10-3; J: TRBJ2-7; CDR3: AISPRPDSEYEQY
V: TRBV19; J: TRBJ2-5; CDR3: ASSIGTSSETQY
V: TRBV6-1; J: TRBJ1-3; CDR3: ASSVRQGRISGNTIY
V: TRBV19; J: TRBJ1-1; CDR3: ASSIGGTVMNTEAF
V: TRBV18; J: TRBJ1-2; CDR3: ASSPPGSGYGYT
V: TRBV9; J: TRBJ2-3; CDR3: ASSDSLRTSTDTQY
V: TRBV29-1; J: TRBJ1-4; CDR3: SATWAQGVEKLF
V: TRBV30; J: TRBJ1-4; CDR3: AWSVLAQGDAKLF
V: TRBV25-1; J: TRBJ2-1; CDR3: ASSEPGLAGTQGEQF
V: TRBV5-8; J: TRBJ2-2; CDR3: ASSFPGQGNTGELF
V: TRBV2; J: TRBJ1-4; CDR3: ASRPTGVTNEKLF
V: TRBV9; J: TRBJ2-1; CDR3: ASSAFDSSFEGHEQF
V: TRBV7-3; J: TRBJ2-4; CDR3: ASSPGTGAAKNIQY
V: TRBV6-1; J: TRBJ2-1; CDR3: ASRKEGQGEQF
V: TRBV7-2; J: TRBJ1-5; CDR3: ASSLGTGHQPQH
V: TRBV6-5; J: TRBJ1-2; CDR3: ASSPRTGSDYGYT
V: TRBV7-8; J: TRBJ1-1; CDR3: ASSPRQGWVMNTEAF
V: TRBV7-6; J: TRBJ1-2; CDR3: ASSSGTGNGYT
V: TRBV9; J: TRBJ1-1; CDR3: ASSQGVGLTEAF
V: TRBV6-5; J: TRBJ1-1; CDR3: ASSRGRGTEAF
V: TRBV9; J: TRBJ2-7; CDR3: ASSPRADRGYEQY
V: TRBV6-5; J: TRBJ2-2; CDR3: ASSYFKTGYTGELF
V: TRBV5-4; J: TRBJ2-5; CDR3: ASSLTGSETQY
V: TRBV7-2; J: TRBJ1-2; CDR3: ASSRDRASYGYT
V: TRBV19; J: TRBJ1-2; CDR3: ASTMSGNYGYT
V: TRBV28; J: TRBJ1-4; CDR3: ASSLSLQGSYEKLF
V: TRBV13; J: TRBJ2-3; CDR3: ASSPRLAGGDTQY
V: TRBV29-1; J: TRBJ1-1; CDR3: SAGGGKNTEAF
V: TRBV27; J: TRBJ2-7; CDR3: ASSPSGGRSYEQY
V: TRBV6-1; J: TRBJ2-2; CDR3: ASSTGGAGTGELF
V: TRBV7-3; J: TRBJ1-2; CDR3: ASSSSGGLPYGYT
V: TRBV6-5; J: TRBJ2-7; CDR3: ASRPDRGRYEQY
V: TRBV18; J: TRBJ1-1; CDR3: ASSQDIAEAF
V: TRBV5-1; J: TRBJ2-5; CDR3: ASSFALQGSETQY
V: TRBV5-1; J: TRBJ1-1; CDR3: ASSLGTGNTEAF
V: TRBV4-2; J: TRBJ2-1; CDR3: ASSQALAGVYNEQF
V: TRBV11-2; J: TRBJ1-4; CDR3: ASSPQGYNEKLF
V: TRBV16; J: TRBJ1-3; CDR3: ASSRTGLSGNTIY
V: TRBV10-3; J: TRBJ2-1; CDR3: AISQDREQF
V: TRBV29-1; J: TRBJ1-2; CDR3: SVEGISRRNYGYT
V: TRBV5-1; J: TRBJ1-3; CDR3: ASSLSASSGNTIY
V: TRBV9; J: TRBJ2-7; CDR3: ASSVEQGALYEQY
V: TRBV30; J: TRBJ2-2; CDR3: AWSPYGLAGDTGELF